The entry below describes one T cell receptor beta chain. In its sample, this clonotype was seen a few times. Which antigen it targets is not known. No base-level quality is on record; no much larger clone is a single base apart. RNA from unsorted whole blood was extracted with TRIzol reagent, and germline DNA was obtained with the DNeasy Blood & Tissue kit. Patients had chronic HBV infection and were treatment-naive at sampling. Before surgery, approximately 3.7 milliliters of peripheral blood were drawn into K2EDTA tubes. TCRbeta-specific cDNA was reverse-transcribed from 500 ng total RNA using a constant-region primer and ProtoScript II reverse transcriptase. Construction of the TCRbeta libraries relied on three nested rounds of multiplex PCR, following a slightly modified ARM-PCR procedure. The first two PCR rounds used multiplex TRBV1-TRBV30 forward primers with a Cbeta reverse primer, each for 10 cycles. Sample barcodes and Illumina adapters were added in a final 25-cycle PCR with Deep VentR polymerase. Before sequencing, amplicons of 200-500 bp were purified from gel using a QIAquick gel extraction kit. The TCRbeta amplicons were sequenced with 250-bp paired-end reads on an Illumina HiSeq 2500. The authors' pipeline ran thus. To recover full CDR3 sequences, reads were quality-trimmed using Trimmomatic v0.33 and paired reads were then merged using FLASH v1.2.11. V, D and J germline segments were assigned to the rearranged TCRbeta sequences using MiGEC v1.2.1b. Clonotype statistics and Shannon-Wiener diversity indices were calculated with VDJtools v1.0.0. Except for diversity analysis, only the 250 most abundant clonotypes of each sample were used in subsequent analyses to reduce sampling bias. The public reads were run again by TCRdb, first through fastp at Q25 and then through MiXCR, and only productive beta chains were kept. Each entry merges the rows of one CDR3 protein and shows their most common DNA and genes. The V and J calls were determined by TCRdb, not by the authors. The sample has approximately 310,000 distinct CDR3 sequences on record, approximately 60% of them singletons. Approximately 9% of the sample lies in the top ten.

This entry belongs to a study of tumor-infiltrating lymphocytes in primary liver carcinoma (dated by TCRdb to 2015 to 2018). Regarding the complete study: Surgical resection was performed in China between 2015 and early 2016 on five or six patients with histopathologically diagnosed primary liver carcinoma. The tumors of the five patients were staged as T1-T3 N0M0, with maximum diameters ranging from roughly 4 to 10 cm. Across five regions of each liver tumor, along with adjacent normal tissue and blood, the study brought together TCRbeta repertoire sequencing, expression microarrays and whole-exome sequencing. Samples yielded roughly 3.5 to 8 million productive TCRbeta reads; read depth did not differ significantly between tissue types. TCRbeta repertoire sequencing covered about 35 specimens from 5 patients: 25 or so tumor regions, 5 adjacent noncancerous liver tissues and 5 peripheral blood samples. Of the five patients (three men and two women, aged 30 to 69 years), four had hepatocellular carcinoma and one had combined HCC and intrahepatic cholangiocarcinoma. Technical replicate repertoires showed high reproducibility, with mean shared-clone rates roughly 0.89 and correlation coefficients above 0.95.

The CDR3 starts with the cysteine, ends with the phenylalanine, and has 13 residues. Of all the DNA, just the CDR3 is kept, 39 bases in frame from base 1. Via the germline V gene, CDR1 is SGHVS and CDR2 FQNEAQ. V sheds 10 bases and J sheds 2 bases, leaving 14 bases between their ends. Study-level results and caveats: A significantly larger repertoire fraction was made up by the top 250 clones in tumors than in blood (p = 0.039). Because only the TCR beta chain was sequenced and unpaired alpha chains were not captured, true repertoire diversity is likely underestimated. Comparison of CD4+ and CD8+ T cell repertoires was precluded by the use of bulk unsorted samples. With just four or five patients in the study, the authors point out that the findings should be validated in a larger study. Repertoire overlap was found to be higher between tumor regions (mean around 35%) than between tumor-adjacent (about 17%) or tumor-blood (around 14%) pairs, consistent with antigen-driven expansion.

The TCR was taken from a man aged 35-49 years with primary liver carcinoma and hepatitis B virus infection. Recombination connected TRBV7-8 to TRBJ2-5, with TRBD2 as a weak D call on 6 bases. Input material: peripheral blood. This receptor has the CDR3 CATRGGDQETQYF. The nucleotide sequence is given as TGTGCCACCCGAGGAGGGGATCAAGAGACCCAGTACTTC.